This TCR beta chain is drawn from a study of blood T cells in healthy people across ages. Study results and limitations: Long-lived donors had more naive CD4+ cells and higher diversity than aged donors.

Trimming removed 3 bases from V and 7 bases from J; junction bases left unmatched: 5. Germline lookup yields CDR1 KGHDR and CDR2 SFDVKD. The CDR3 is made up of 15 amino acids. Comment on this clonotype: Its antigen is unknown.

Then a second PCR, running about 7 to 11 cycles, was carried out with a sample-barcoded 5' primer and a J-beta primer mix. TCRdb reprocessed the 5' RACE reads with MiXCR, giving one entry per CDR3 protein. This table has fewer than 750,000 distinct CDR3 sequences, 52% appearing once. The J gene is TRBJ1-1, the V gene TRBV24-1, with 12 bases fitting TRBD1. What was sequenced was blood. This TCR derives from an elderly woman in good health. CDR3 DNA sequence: TGTGCCACCAGTGATCCCGGGACAGGGGGCAGTGAAGCTTTCTTT. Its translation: CATSDPGTGGSEAFF.